This record concerns one T cell receptor beta chain sequence. Its specificity is unknown. This sample was taken from a study of T cell responses to AZD1222 COVID-19 vaccine. The overall study: Samples with a second dose at about 4 or about 12 weeks were pooled together.

Notes on the study in general: Repertoire sampling happened only post peak T cell response. Spike-specific TCR breadth and depth both grew after two AZD1222 doses.

Only in-frame clones appear in the TCRdb table, and some are missing; sequencing was by immunoSEQ multiplex PCR. The data show 90,000 to 150,000 clones, around 85% seen once. Germline values: CDR1 LNHDA, CDR2 SQIVND (reference sequence). V was clipped by 4 bases and J by 0 bases, with 16 bases between them. This CDR3 spans 18 amino acids. The sequencing here drew on peripheral blood, taken on day 0 of AZD1222 vaccination. V usage is TRBV19 and J usage is TRBJ1-6; D may be TRBD1 (5 bases). This clonotype was obtained from an adult in good health. In nucleotides, the CDR3 is TGTGCCAGTAGTACAAAGGGACCCCCGAGCTCCTATAATTCACCCCTCCACTTT. Translation: CASSTKGPPSSYNSPLHF.